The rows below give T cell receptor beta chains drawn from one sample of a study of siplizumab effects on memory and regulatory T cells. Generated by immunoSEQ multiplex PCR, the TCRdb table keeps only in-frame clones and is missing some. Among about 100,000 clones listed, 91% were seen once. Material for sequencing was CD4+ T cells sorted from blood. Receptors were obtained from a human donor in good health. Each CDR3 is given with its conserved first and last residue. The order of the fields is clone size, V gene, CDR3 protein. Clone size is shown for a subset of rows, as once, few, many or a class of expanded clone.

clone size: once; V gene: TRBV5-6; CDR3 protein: CASSLVGDPGYEQYF
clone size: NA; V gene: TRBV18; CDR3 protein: CASSPPIGQGQETQYF
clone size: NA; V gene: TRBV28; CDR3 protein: CASSGNTIYF
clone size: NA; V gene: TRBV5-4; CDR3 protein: CASTHTTGELFF
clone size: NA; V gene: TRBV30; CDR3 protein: CAWSVYGAFSNQPQHF
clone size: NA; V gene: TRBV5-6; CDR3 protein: CASSRTPGPDDDEQYF
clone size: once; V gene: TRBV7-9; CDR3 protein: CASTPGSGGADEQFF
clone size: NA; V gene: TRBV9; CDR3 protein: CASSRERGYGYTF
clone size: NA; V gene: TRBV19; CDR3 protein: CASSKGLLAGELFF
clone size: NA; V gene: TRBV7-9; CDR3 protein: CASSLQGSDEQYF
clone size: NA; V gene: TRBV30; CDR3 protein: CAWMYGINNSPLHF
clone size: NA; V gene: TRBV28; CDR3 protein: CASTPPDSPYEQYF
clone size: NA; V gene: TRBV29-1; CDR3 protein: CSVDSPKNIQYF
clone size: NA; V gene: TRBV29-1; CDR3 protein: CSVEGSTDTQYF
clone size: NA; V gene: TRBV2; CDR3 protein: CASSEAAGGGIQETQYF
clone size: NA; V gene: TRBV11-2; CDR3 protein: CASSLPGLHEQYF
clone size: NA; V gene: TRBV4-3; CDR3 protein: CASSQDPGQGQFF
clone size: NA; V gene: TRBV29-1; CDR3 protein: CSVDDRGKTNYGYTF
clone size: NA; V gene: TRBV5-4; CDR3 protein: CASREDYGTGGYGYTF
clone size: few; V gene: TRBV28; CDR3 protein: CASSYPTGSGNEQFF
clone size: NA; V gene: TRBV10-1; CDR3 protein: CASSPTGENYGYTF
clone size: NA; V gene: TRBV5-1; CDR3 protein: CASSLVGQGGTGELFF
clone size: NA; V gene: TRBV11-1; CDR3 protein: CATQRGKSYEQYF
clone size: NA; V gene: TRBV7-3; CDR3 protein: CASSLIGGETQYF
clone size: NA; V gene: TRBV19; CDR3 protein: CASSKGGGQFF
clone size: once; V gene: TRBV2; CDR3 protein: CASSEGLAGTYEQYF
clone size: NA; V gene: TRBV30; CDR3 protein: CAWKRGATDTQYF
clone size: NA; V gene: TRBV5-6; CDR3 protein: CASSSWGQGDWETQYF
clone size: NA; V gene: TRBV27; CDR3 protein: CASSFFPGGKAPSGNTIYF
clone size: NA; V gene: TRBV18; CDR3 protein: CASSLQGADYNEQFF
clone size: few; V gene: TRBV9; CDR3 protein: CASSLRIGTNTGELFF
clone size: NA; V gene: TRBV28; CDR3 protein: CASIIGGTATPDTQYF
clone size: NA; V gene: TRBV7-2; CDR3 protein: CASSRSTEKLFF
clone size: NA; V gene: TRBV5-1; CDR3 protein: CASSLPAGETQYF
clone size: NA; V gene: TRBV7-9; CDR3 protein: CASSLSGTLNTEAFF
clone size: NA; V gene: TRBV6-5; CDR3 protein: CASSYSGKQETQYF
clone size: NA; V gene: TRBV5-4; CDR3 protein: CASSFSGGRYTF
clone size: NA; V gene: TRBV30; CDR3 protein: CAWSGQGGQPQHF
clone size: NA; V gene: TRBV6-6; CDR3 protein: CASSYGGGDTTDTQYF
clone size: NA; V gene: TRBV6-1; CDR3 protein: CASSEKDNPAFF
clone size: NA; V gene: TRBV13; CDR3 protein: CASSVVAGGPSNEQFF
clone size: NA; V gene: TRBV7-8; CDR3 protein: CASSVLRETQYF
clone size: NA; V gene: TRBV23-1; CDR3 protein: CASSRSTGGWTGELFF
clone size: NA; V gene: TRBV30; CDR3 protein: CAWSNGYLSTDTQYF
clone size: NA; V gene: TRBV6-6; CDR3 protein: CASSLAGHTGELFF
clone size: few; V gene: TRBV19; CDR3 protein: CASSRLAGGTGELFF
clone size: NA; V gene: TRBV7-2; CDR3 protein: CASSSRGGNQPQHF
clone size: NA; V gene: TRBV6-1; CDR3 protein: CASSEAAGAMNTEAFF
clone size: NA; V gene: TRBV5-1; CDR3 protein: CASSRDRGAETQYF
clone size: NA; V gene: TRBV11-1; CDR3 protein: CASSYERDRVYEQYF
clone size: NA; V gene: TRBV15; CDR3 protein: CATSRDRVGNEQFF
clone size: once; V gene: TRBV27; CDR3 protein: CASSLSTSFNEQFF
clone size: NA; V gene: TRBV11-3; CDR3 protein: CASSFAPSTEAFF
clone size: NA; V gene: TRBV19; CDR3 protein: CASSTLATQGTNEQFF
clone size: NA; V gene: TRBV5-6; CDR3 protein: CASSLWGTGWEKNSPLHF